One sample yielded the 4 T cell receptor beta chains listed below, sequenced in a study of regulatory T cells in long-lasting Graves disease. As to time point: persistent/refractory GD, antithyroid drugs over 5 years with positive TRAb. PBMCs were the source of the RNA used for TCR sequencing. The TCR beta library used iRepertoire HTBI primers with Arm-PCR amplification of CDR3. TCRdb reprocessed the multiplex PCR reads via MiXCR and lists one record per CDR3 protein. The sample carries 300,000 to 500,000 distinct CDR3 sequences, more than 20% recorded once. Sequences were derived from peripheral blood mononuclear cells (PBMCs), sampled when the disease was refractory, from a patient treated with antithyroid drugs. These receptor sequences come from a female donor with Graves disease.

This clonotype came up many times. The rearrangement links TRBV6-2 or TRBV6-3 to TRBJ2-4; D is undetermined. Germline lookup yields CDR1 MNHEY and CDR2 SVGEGT. Trimming cost V 6 bases and J 5 bases, with 14 bases left between them. The CDR3 loop spans 14 amino acids. The CDR3 bases are TGTGCCAGCAGCCCCCTAGGGCGTCAAAACATTCAGTACTTC. This encodes CASSPLGRQNIQYF.

This sequence joins TRBV5-4 and TRBJ2-6, with 14 bases identical to TRBD2. Per the germline V gene, CDR1 is SGHNT and CDR2 is YYREEE (reference sequence). V lost 4 bases and J lost 4; bases outside the gene matches: 7. The CDR3 totals 18 residues. The CDR3 region is CASSRGTSGRGGANVLTF. In nucleotides, the CDR3 is TGTGCCAGCAGCCGAGGGACTAGCGGGAGAGGGGGGGCCAACGTCCTGACTTTC.

The chain couples TRBV7-2 to TRBJ1-1; the D is unclear. The ends were cut back, 1 base at V and 4 bases at J, with 16 bases in the middle. The CDR3 is 16 amino acids. Germline assignment: CDR1 SGHTA and CDR2 FQGNSA. DNA of the CDR3: TGTGCCAGCAGCTTAGGTCAGCGCGGGAGTTTCACTGAAGCTTTCTTT. This codes for CASSLGQRGSFTEAFF.

This chain links TRBV9 with TRBJ1-6, with 9 bases lining up with TRBD1. With V trimmed by 2 bases and J by 5 bases, 2 bases remained unmatched. The V gene's germline CDR1 is SGDLS and CDR2 YYNGEE. The CDR3 consists of 15 residues. The CDR3 region has the DNA TGTGCCAGCAGCGTCGGACAGGGGAATAATTCACCCCTCCACTTT. Translation: CASSVGQGNNSPLHF.